This T cell receptor (beta chain) was sequenced during a study of blood T cell repertoires in COVID-19. As processed by the authors: Estimated nucleated cell counts came from reference gene primer amplification. Libraries were prepared by immunoSEQ multiplex PCR; TCRdb keeps only in-frame clonotypes and omits some of them. V, J and clone size are taken as reported in that table, and D and trimming were inferred from the DNA itself. This sample has approximately 200,000 clones, with roughly three quarters found just once. Looked up from germline, CDR1 is SNHLY and CDR2 is FYNNEI. The trim removed 5 bases at V and 7 bases at J, leaving 11 bases unmatched. CDR3 length equals 15 residues. Seattle enrolled patients during active infection and tracked them longitudinally. This clone has more than one count but fewer than ten.

The source material was peripheral blood. This chain joins TRBV2 and TRBJ2-7, with 10 bases aligning to TRBD1. This TCR was recovered from an elderly woman with COVID-19, enrolled during active disease. CDR3 amino acids: CASSLPTGGQGEQYF. The CDR3 region has the DNA TGTGCCAGCAGTTTACCGACAGGGGGCCAAGGGGAGCAGTACTTC.